These 6 T cell receptor beta chains were all obtained from the same sample, sequenced in a study of metastatic and nonmetastatic thyroid tumors. TCRdb reprocessed the PCR reads using MiXCR. The data hold over 10,000 clones, with 9% to 14% observed a single time. Nobody among the patients had been given any treatment before thyroid surgery. What was sequenced was blood. The receptors stem from a female donor with papillary thyroid cancer or a benign thyroid nodule (not recorded which). Some clones in this sample may be carry-over from other donors' samples.

In its sample, this clone was seen many times. V gene TRBV7-9 combines with J gene TRBJ1-1; 9 positions agree with TRBD1. CDR1 SEHNR and CDR2 FQNEAQ come from the germline V gene (reference sequence). V lost 5 bases, J lost 5 bases, and 15 bases stayed unmatched. There are 17 residues in the CDR3. The CDR3 loop is CASSRWTGDVMGTEAFF. The CDR3 DNA is TGTGCCAGCAGCCGCTGGACAGGGGACGTGATGGGTACTGAAGCTTTCTTT.

This clone was counted many times. The chain couples TRBV3-1 to TRBJ1-6; 8 positions agree with TRBD1. The CDR3 extends over 15 amino acids. Germline CDR1 reads LGHDT; CDR2 reads YNNKEL (reference sequence). The V segment lost 3 bases and the J segment 10 bases; nucleotides outside the gene matches: 8. The DNA for the CDR3 is TGTGCCAGCAGCCAGGTGACAGGGGTGGCCTCACCCCTCCACTTT. Its translation: CASSQVTGVASPLHF.

This clone was detected many times. The chain carries TRBV27 and TRBJ2-2, with no clear D. The CDR3 is made up of 15 amino acids. Trimming shortened V by 5 bases and J by 4 bases, and 14 bases separated the two germline ends. Germline V gene lookup returns CDR1 MNHEY and CDR2 SMNVEV (reference sequence). The CDR3 here is CASSLGPVPTGELFF. Written as DNA, the CDR3 is TGTGCCAGCAGTCTCGGACCGGTTCCCACCGGGGAGCTGTTTTTT.

This clone was observed at least ten times. The chain has TRBV7-2 and TRBJ2-5; D remains ambiguous. The V end was cut by 2 bases, the J end by 5 bases, with 15 bases between. The CDR3 consists of 15 residues. Per germline, CDR1 SGHTA and CDR2 FQGNSA. CDR3 sequence reads: CASSLFAGVGETQYF. CDR3 bases: TGTGCCAGCAGCTTATTCGCTGGGGTCGGGGAGACCCAGTACTTC.

This clone was recorded many times. The rearrangement uses TRBV14 and TRBJ1-2, with D maybe TRBD1 (5 bases). Trimming took off 0 bases at V and 8 bases at J, with 22 bases between the two ends. The CDR3 is 17 residues long. From germline, CDR1 is SGHDN and CDR2 FVKESK. The CDR3 loop reads CASSQDGLIGASWGYTF. In DNA form, the CDR3 reads TGTGCCAGCAGCCAAGACGGTTTGATTGGGGCAAGCTGGGGCTACACCTTC.

This clone was recorded a few times. A read error may account for a junction end that differs from germline. This chain links TRBV6-1 with TRBJ1-2; D perhaps matches TRBD1 (5 bases). The CDR3 extends over 14 amino acids. The germline CDR1 and CDR2 sequences are MNHNS and SASEGT. DNA for the CDR3: TGTGTCAGCAGTGCCCCGGGCAGGGAAGTTGGCTACACCTTC. Its translation is CVSSAPGREVGYTF.